This T cell receptor (beta chain) was documented in a study of blood T cell repertoires in COVID-19. On the study more broadly: Whether acute or convalescent, the COVID-19 samples came from the United States, Italy and Spain. From T cells, B-cell-depleted T cells, or PBMCs came the material, which was cDNA or gDNA.

Original data processing: Amplification of reference gene primers was used by the study to estimate nucleated cell counts. Data came from immunoSEQ multiplex PCR; TCRdb stores just in-frame clones and leaves some out. Clone size and V and J calls were adopted from that table, with D and trimming inferred from the DNA. The data contain roughly 250,000 clones, 70% to 90% of them seen just once; the ten biggest clones take up 4%. CDR3 length: 14 amino acids. The ends were cut back, 1 base at V and 3 bases at J, with 10 bases in the middle. Looked up from germline, CDR1 is SGHTA and CDR2 is FQGTGA. This TCR derives from a man aged 45-65 years with acute or convalescent COVID-19. The rearrangement links TRBV7-3 to TRBJ2-7; D gene uncertain. The source material was peripheral blood. The CDR3, as DNA: TGTGCCAGCAGCTTAAATGGCGGAGACTACGAGCAGTACTTC. The encoded protein is CASSLNGGDYEQYF.